Below, one T cell receptor (beta chain) is given with its context. This record comes from a study of blood T cells in healthy people across ages. The CDR3 length is 15 residues. Looked up from germline, CDR1 is SGDLS and CDR2 is YYNGEE. With 4 bases removed from V and 3 bases from J, the gap between germline ends came to 15 bases. Next came a second PCR, run for roughly 7 to 12 cycles, which used a sample-barcoded 5' primer along with a J-beta primer mix. Via MiXCR, TCRdb re-called the 5' RACE reads, giving one row per CDR3 protein. The table includes some 1,800,000 distinct CDR3 sequences, about two fifths detected once.

The sequencing input was blood. The chain combines TRBV9 with TRBJ2-3; a possible D gene is TRBD2 (5 bases). The TCR originated in a human donor in good health. The CDR3 DNA sequence: TGTGCCAGCAGCCCTACCGGGTTAGCGACAGATACGCAGTATTTT. It encodes CASSPTGLATDTQYF.